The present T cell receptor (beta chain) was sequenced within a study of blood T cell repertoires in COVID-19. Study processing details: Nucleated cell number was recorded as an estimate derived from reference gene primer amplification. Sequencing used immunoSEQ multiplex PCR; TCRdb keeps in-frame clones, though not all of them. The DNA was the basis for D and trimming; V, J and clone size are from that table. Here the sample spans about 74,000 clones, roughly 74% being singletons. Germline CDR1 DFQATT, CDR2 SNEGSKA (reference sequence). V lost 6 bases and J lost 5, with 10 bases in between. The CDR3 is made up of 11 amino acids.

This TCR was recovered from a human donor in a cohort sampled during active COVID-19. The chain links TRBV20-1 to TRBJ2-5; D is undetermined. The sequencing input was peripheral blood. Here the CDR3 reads CSAHSQETQYF. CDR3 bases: TGCAGTGCCCATTCTCAGGAGACCCAGTACTTC.